These 19 T cell receptor beta chains share one sample of origin, sequenced in a study of shared clonotypes between healthy human individuals. Clones were sequenced by immunoSEQ multiplex PCR, and TCRdb holds only the in-frame ones, with some missing. The sample records 1,500,000 or so clones, roughly 96% being singletons. Source material: naive CD4+ T cells sorted from blood. Subset specified: CD45RA+ positively selected. The receptors come from a man aged 30 to 45 in good health.

This rearrangement joins TRBV19 to TRBJ2-1; D might be TRBD1 (5 bases). V lost 3 bases, J lost 6 bases, and 12 bases lay in between. From germline, CDR1 is LNHDA and CDR2 SQIVND (reference sequence). CDR3 length: 14 amino acids. CDR3 loop: CASSMGRVSNEQFF. DNA for the CDR3: TGTGCCAGTAGTATGGGCAGGGTTAGCAATGAGCAGTTCTTC.

The chain couples TRBV7-2 to TRBJ2-3, with D possibly being TRBD2 (7 bases). V lost 1 base and J lost 1, with 12 bases in between. Per germline, CDR1 SGHTA and CDR2 FQGNSA. The CDR3 is 16 amino acids. The DNA for the CDR3 is TGTGCCAGCAGCTTAGTCCGGGGGGCGGGCACAGATACGCAGTATTTT. Encoded protein: CASSLVRGAGTDTQYF.

The V gene is TRBV5-8, the J gene TRBJ2-5; tentative D call: TRBD1 (5 bases). The V gene's germline CDR1 is SGHTS and CDR2 YDEGEE. CDR3 length equals 15 residues. Trimming left V 0 bases short and J 1 base short, with 10 bases between. In nucleotides, the CDR3 is TGTGCCAGCAGCTTGGTGACAGTAGCCCAAGAGACCCAGTACTTC. Its translation: CASSLVTVAQETQYF.

The chain employs TRBV19 and TRBJ2-1, with TRBD2 matching over 11 bases. The CDR3 sequence is 16 residues long. The germline CDR1 and CDR2 sequences are LNHDA and SQIVND (reference sequence). The V gene end was trimmed by 6 bases and the J gene end by 0 bases; junction bases not matched to a gene: 4. CDR3 nucleotides: TGTGCCAGTAGCTCAACTAGCGGGAGCTCCTACAATGAGCAGTTCTTC. This gives the protein CASSSTSGSSYNEQFF.

Of note for this clone: Other DNA sequences from this sample encode an identical CDR3 as well. V gene TRBV6-5 combines with J gene TRBJ2-5; D might be TRBD2 (5 bases). Trimming took 1 base from V and 4 from J, leaving 7 bases between them. The CDR3 consists of 13 residues. Looked up from germline, CDR1 is MNHEY and CDR2 is SVGAGI. The CDR3 sequence: CASSYLGRETQYF. Here the CDR3 DNA reads TGTGCCAGCAGTTACTTGGGGAGAGAGACCCAGTACTTC.

The chain carries TRBV10-3 and TRBJ2-1; D is ambiguous. Germline CDR1 is ENHRY and CDR2 is SYGVKD. The V end was cut by 0 bases, the J end by 9 bases, with 12 bases between. The CDR3 is made up of 14 amino acids. CDR3 nucleotide sequence: TGTGCCATCAGTGAGTCGGCGATTGTGTCTGAGCAGTTCTTC. Protein product: CAISESAIVSEQFF.

The chain recombines TRBV2 with TRBJ2-1, with 8 nucleotides matching TRBD2. V lost 9 bases, J lost 2 bases, and 6 bases stayed unmatched. The CDR3 runs 14 residues. Germline V gives CDR1 SNHLY, CDR2 FYNNEI. The CDR3 here is CASSTSGAYNEQFF. CDR3 nucleotide sequence: TGTGCCAGTTCTACTAGCGGTGCCTACAATGAGCAGTTCTTC. Full variable domain (remainder filled in from reference TRBV2 and TRBJ2-1): EPEVTQTPSHQVTQMGQEVILRCVPISNHLYFYWYRQILGQKVEFLVSFYNNEISEKSEIFDDQFSVERPDGSNFTLKIRSTKLEDSAMYFCASSTSGAYNEQFFGPGTRLTVL.

This chain links TRBV29-1 with TRBJ2-7; 9 bases match TRBD1. J was trimmed by 2 bases and V by 6 bases; bases with no gene match: 8. The CDR3 runs to 14 residues. Germline CDR1 is SQVTM and CDR2 is ANQGSEA. The CDR3 loop is CSVTGTGIPYEQYF. The CDR3 nucleotides are TGCAGCGTCACCGGGACAGGGATCCCCTACGAGCAGTACTTC.

This clone was detected only once. The chain links TRBV6-6 to TRBJ2-7, with no clear D. The CDR3 consists of 15 residues. Germline CDR1 is MNHNY and CDR2 is SVGAGI (reference sequence). The V gene lost 4 bases and the J gene lost 2 bases, with 15 bases spanning the gap. The CDR3 spells CASSWTSTATYEQYF. As DNA, the CDR3 is TGTGCCAGCAGTTGGACCTCGACTGCCACCTACGAGCAGTACTTC.

The chain uses TRBV28 and TRBJ1-3; weak D call: TRBD1 (6 bases). This CDR3 is built from 15 residues. Germline V lookup: CDR1 MDHEN, CDR2 SYDVKM. V was trimmed by 5 bases and J by 4 bases, leaving 15 bases between them. CDR3 in amino acids: CASSLGGPRGNTIYF. In nucleotides, the CDR3 is TGTGCCAGCAGTCTCGGGGGGCCCAGGGGAAACACCATATATTTT.

The chain links TRBV28 to TRBJ1-5, with D perhaps TRBD1 (5 bases). V was cut by 8 bases and J by 6 bases, with 14 bases left in between. Germline V lookup: CDR1 MDHEN, CDR2 SYDVKM. This CDR3 has 13 amino acids. The CDR3 DNA follows: TGTGCCAGCGACCTAACGGGGCCTCAGCCCCAGCATTTT. Protein product: CASDLTGPQPQHF.

This chain joins TRBV7-8 and TRBJ2-7; weak D call: TRBD1 (5 bases). There are 13 residues in the CDR3. V was cut by 5 bases and J by 3 bases, with 11 bases left in between. Germline CDR1 is SGHVS and CDR2 is FQNEAQ. CDR3 residues: CASSAVRVYEQYF. The DNA for the CDR3 is TGTGCCAGCAGCGCCGTCAGGGTCTACGAGCAGTACTTC.

CDR3 residues: CASSPTARDTEAFF. CDR3 nucleotides: TGTGCCAGCTCACCAACAGCTAGGGACACTGAAGCTTTCTTT. The rearrangement joins TRBV18 to TRBJ1-1; D not resolved. The CDR3 has 14 residues. Germline V gives CDR1 KGHSH, CDR2 LQKENI. Trimming took 2 bases from V and 3 from J, leaving 10 bases between them. Complete variable domain (other parts from reference TRBV18 and TRBJ1-1): NAGVMQNPRHLVRRRGQEARLRCSPMKGHSHVYWYRQLPEEGLKFMVYLQKENIIDESGMPKERFSAEFPKEGPSILRIQQVVRGDSAAYFCASSPTARDTEAFFGQGTRLTVV.

This chain joins TRBV27 and TRBJ1-2; possibly TRBD1 for D (6 bases). Per the germline V gene, CDR1 is MNHEY and CDR2 is SMNVEV (reference sequence). V was trimmed by 5 bases and J by 4 bases, leaving 14 bases between them. The CDR3 loop spans 14 amino acids. The CDR3, as DNA: TGTGCCAGCAGTAAAGGACAGAGGAGCTATGGCTACACCTTC. Protein product: CASSKGQRSYGYTF.

The genes are TRBV11-1 and TRBJ2-3; 9 positions agree with TRBD1. Germline-derived CDR1 and CDR2 are SGHAT and FQDESV (reference sequence). CDR3 length equals 15 residues. Trimming took 5 bases from V and 4 from J; bases not matched to a gene: 7. This CDR3 is CASSPRGTGPDTQYF. Written as DNA, the CDR3 is TGTGCCAGCAGCCCAAGGGGGACAGGGCCAGATACGCAGTATTTT.

V and J are TRBV9 and TRBJ2-1, with 7 bases fitting TRBD2. This CDR3 spans 15 amino acids. The germline CDR1 and CDR2 sequences are SGDLS and YYNGEE. The ends lost 4 bases at V and 4 bases at J; junction bases unmatched: 8. The CDR3 region has the DNA TGTGCCAGCAGCCCCCAGGGACTAAGGTACAATGAGCAGTTCTTC. This translates into CASSPQGLRYNEQFF.

The V call is TRBV7-8, the J call TRBJ2-2, with 8 bases fitting TRBD1. In germline, CDR1 is SGHVS, CDR2 FQNEAQ. The CDR3 has 14 amino acids. The V and J ends lost 6 bases and 5 bases, in that order; junction bases with no gene match: 5. CDR3 in DNA: TGTGCCAGCAGGAAGGACAGGGTTACCGGGGAGCTGTTTTTT. It specifies CASRKDRVTGELFF.

J is TRBJ2-3 and V is TRBV18; the match to TRBD1 covers 7 bases. Germline values: CDR1 KGHSH, CDR2 LQKENI. The CDR3 covers 14 residues. V was pared by 8 bases and J by 0 bases, with 5 bases of the junction left unmatched. The CDR3 reads CASARGKSTDTQYF. Written as DNA, the CDR3 is TGTGCCAGCGCCAGGGGGAAAAGCACAGATACGCAGTATTTT. The full variable domain, in which reference TRBV18 and TRBJ2-3 provide the parts outside the CDR3, is NAGVMQNPRHLVRRRGQEARLRCSPMKGHSHVYWYRQLPEEGLKFMVYLQKENIIDESGMPKERFSAEFPKEGPSILRIQQVVRGDSAAYFCASARGKSTDTQYFGPGTRLTVL.

J is TRBJ2-1 and V is TRBV6-1, with D hard to call. Germline CDR1 reads MNHNS; CDR2 reads SASEGT. The CDR3 spans 12 residues. The V and J ends lost 6 bases and 14 bases respectively, with 17 bases between them. The CDR3 DNA sequence: TGTGCCAGCAGGGGCGGATCTAGTCTTGAGTTCTTC. It translates to CASRGGSSLEFF.